The 18 T cell receptor beta chains given below trace back to one sample, sequenced in a study of T-cell memory formation after mild COVID-19. One entry per CDR3 protein results from TCRdb running MiXCR on the 5' RACE reads. Of approximately 16,000 distinct CDR3 sequences in the sample, approximately 23% were seen once. Specimen: PBMCs or a T cell subset sorted from them (not recorded which). The receptors stem from a man between 18 and 29 years old who had mild COVID-19 (a few samples of this study predate the infection). Cell type and time point are not known.

In its sample, this clonotype was seen a few times. The V call is TRBV6-1, the J call TRBJ2-7, with unresolved D. Between the trimmed V and J ends, which lost 7 bases and 2 bases, there was a span of 12 bases. The length of the CDR3 is 13 residues. The V gene's germline CDR1 is MNHNS and CDR2 SASEGT. CDR3 nucleotides: TGTGCCAGCATCTCGGCACTCACCTACGAGCAGTACTTC. It codes for CASISALTYEQYF.

Many counts were recorded for this clonotype. The chain has TRBV5-1 and TRBJ2-6; TRBD1 matches at 8 bases. The CDR3 is made up of 20 amino acids. V lost 1 base, J lost 1 base, and 13 bases stayed unmatched. Per germline, CDR1 SGHRS and CDR2 YFSETQ. The CDR3 spells CASSLLGSDRGRSGANVLTF. The CDR3 DNA is TGCGCCAGCAGCTTGTTAGGTTCCGACAGGGGAAGATCTGGGGCCAACGTCCTGACTTTC.

At least ten counts were recorded for this clonotype. The V and J genes are TRBV18 and TRBJ2-1, with TRBD1 identical over 9 bases. V lost 3 bases, J lost 5 bases, and 5 bases stayed unmatched. The length of the CDR3 is 15 residues. Germline V gives CDR1 KGHSH, CDR2 LQKENI. CDR3 sequence: CASSPGQGWNNEQFF. CDR3 in DNA: TGTGCCAGCTCACCGGGACAGGGCTGGAACAATGAGCAGTTCTTC.

Many counts were recorded for this clonotype. The chain has TRBV9 and TRBJ1-3; D not certain. Trimming left V 2 bases short and J 4 bases short, with 13 bases between. Germline assignment: CDR1 SGDLS and CDR2 YYNGEE. This CDR3 has 15 residues. CDR3 DNA: TGTGCCAGCAGCGTTGTGATGGAGCCGGGAAACACCATATATTTT. It yields the protein CASSVVMEPGNTIYF.

The rearrangement links TRBV5-6 to TRBJ2-3; D is perhaps TRBD1 (5 bases). CDR3 length: 14 residues. V was clipped by 4 bases and J by 0 bases, with 9 bases between them. The germline gives CDR1 SGHDT, CDR2 YYEEEE. The CDR3 DNA is TGTGCCAGCAGCGCCGACAGTAGCACAGATACGCAGTATTTT. Amino acids: CASSADSSTDTQYF. The complete variable domain, with remaining parts taken from reference TRBV5-6 and TRBJ2-3, reads DAGVTQSPTHLIKTRGQQVTLRCSPKSGHDTVSWYQQALGQGPQFIFQYYEEEERQRGNFPDRFSGHQFPNYSSELNVNALLLGDSALYLCASSADSSTDTQYFGPGTRLTVL.

This clonotype was detected ten times or more. The rearrangement uses TRBV4-3 and TRBJ2-7; D call uncertain. Trimming stripped 2 bases from V and 7 bases from J, with 9 bases between. CDR1 LGHNA and CDR2 YSLEER come from the germline V gene. CDR3 length: 12 amino acids. The DNA of the CDR3 is TGCGCCAGCAGCCAATATTGTAGGGAGCAGTACGTC. It is translated as CASSQYCREQYV.

This clonotype was seen repeatedly, ten times or more. This chain connects TRBV9 to TRBJ1-1; 8 bases align to TRBD1. Looked up from germline, CDR1 is SGDLS and CDR2 is YYNGEE. The length of the CDR3 is 18 residues. The V and J ends lost 3 bases and 4 bases, in that order; junction bases with no gene match: 17. The CDR3 reads CASSAIARTGLGGTEAFF. The CDR3 DNA is TGTGCCAGCAGCGCCATTGCCCGGACAGGGTTAGGAGGCACTGAAGCTTTCTTT.

The V call is TRBV5-5, the J call TRBJ2-3, with a possible D match to TRBD2 (6 bases). The CDR3 has 16 amino acids. V was pared by 4 bases and J by 5 bases, with 20 bases between. The germline CDR1 and CDR2 sequences are SGHKS and YYEKEE (reference sequence). CDR3 sequence: CASSPRRWRGIDTQYF. The DNA for the CDR3 is TGTGCCAGCAGCCCCCGGAGGTGGCGGGGCATAGATACGCAGTATTTT.

This clonotype was seen many times. The chain employs TRBV7-3 and TRBJ1-1; unclear D gene. The CDR3 consists of 14 residues. The ends were cut back, 6 bases at V and 5 bases at J, with 16 bases in the middle. Germline V lookup: CDR1 SGHTA, CDR2 FQGTGA. CDR3 DNA: TGTGCCAGCAGTTTACAGCCCCGGAGTACTGAAGCTTTCTTT. Translating gives CASSLQPRSTEAFF.

The chain carries TRBV4-2 and TRBJ2-3, with no clear D. The CDR3 consists of 14 residues. Germline CDR1 is LGHNA and CDR2 is YNFKEQ. Trimming took off 4 bases at V and 4 bases at J, with 12 bases between the two ends. In nucleotides, the CDR3 is TGTGCCAGCAGCCGACGAACAATCCCAGATACGCAGTATTTT. Translated: CASSRRTIPDTQYF.

This clonotype was recorded a few times. V usage is TRBV28 and J usage is TRBJ1-6; the D is unclear. Germline-derived CDR1 and CDR2 are MDHEN and SYDVKM. The germline V and J ends were trimmed by 7 bases and 1 base, with 17 bases remaining between them. CDR3 length: 17 amino acids. Here the CDR3 DNA reads TGTGCCAGCAAGAAAGGGCTCCGGTTTTCCTATAATTCACCCCTCCACTTT. As protein: CASKKGLRFSYNSPLHF.

Written as DNA, the CDR3 is TGTGCCAGCAGCCAACTCCGGGACAGGGGGCCCGACTATGGCTACACCTTC. Its translation: CASSQLRDRGPDYGYTF. The rearrangement uses TRBV3-1 and TRBJ1-2; TRBD1 matches 12 bases. The CDR3 contains 17 residues. Germline V gene data show CDR1 as LGHDT and CDR2 as YNNKEL (reference sequence). The J segment lost 3 bases and the V segment lost 2 bases, leaving 7 bases of the junction unmatched.

CDR3 sequence reads: CASSRDSSNQPQHF. DNA for the CDR3: TGTGCCAGCAGTAGGGACAGTAGCAATCAGCCCCAGCATTTT. This rearrangement joins TRBV12-3 or TRBV12-4 to TRBJ1-5, with 7 bases lining up with TRBD1. V lost 5 bases to trimming and J lost 0 bases; unmatched junction nucleotides: 1. The CDR3 is made up of 14 amino acids.

This sequence joins TRBV5-6 and TRBJ2-2; 9 nucleotides match TRBD2. The CDR3 has 15 amino acids. Germline CDR1 reads SGHDT; CDR2 reads YYEEEE. The V segment lost 7 bases and the J segment 3 bases; nucleotides outside the gene matches: 7. The CDR3 loop is CASWAGGRYTGELFF. CDR3 DNA: TGTGCCAGCTGGGCGGGAGGGCGATACACCGGGGAGCTGTTTTTT.

The CDR3: CSARNAQAAYEQYV. CDR3 sequence (DNA): TGCAGTGCTAGAAATGCTCAGGCCGCCTACGAGCAGTACGTC. The V and J genes are TRBV20-1 and TRBJ2-7; D remains ambiguous. Trimming removed 2 bases at V and 2 bases at J, with 13 bases between. CDR1 is DFQATT, CDR2 SNEGSKA, per germline (reference sequence). This CDR3 has 14 amino acids.

This clonotype appeared many times. The gene calls are TRBV4-2 and TRBJ1-1; 9 positions agree with TRBD1. Losses at the gene ends were 7 bases for V and 8 bases for J; bases not matched to a gene: 14. CDR3 length equals 15 residues. Germline V gene lookup returns CDR1 LGHNA and CDR2 YNFKEQ. In nucleotides, the CDR3 is TGTGCCAGCATGGGGACAGGGCGTTTTCGGCTCGAAGCTTTCTTT. Translation: CASMGTGRFRLEAFF.

The V gene is TRBV6-6, the J gene TRBJ1-1, with TRBD1 identical over 7 bases. The V gene's germline CDR1 is MNHNY and CDR2 SVGAGI (reference sequence). Trimming removed 7 bases from V and 5 bases from J; junction bases left unmatched: 10. There are 14 residues in the CDR3. As DNA, the CDR3 is TGTGCCAGCATCGGAGAGGGGGCGGGTACTGAAGCTTTCTTT. Its translation is CASIGEGAGTEAFF.

The CDR3 DNA reads TGCGCCAGCCAACGCGGGGTAGCGGGAGGCACAGATACGCAGTATTTT. Protein product: CASQRGVAGGTDTQYF. This sequence joins TRBV5-1 and TRBJ2-3, with 9 bases lining up with TRBD2. The CDR3 spans 16 residues. With V trimmed by 7 bases and J by 1 base, 10 bases remained unmatched. Germline V lookup: CDR1 SGHRS, CDR2 YFSETQ.